This entry lists 29 T cell receptor beta chains sequenced from one sample in a study of shared clonotypes between healthy human individuals. Using immunoSEQ multiplex PCR, the repertoire was profiled, and TCRdb retains in-frame clones only, with some absent. The table records roughly 2.1 million clones, under 95% of them present only once. Naive CD8 isolation took CD45RO-negative cells positively selected for CCR7 and excluded terminally differentiated effector memory CD45RA+ cells. The material sequenced was naive CD8+ T cells from PBMCs. These receptors came from a man younger than 35 in good health. Some clones in this sample may be carry-over from other donors' samples.

The chain employs TRBV30 and TRBJ1-2; D is unresolved. Trimming stripped 4 bases from V and 4 bases from J, with 10 bases between. CDR1 is GTSNPN, CDR2 SVGIG, per germline (reference sequence). The CDR3 extends over 12 amino acids. CDR3 DNA: TGTGCCTGGATTTTGGGAGCCTATGGCTACACCTTC. This gives the protein CAWILGAYGYTF. The full variable domain, in which reference TRBV30 and TRBJ1-2 provide the parts outside the CDR3, is SQTIHQWPATLVQPVGSPLSLECTVEGTSNPNLYWYRQAAGRGLQLLFYSVGIGQISSEVPQNLSASRPQDRQFILSSKKLLLSDSGFYLCAWILGAYGYTFGSGTRLTVV.

This chain uses TRBV13 with TRBJ1-6; D gene unclear. V lost 0 bases and J 9 bases, leaving 12 bases between the germline ends. In germline, CDR1 is PRHDT, CDR2 FYEKMQ (reference sequence). The CDR3 is 15 amino acids. The chain's CDR3 is CASSLGVRSGSPLHF. In DNA, the CDR3 is TGTGCCAGCAGCTTAGGGGTGAGATCGGGTTCACCCCTCCACTTT.

The chain combines TRBV9 with TRBJ2-7; D unclear. Germline V CDR1 and CDR2: SGDLS, YYNGEE. The CDR3 contains 14 residues. V lost 0 bases to trimming and J lost 2 bases, with 9 bases between them. CDR3 loop: CASSVDLSPYEQYF. DNA of the CDR3: TGTGCCAGCAGCGTAGACCTGAGTCCCTACGAGCAGTACTTC.

This chain uses TRBV28 with TRBJ2-7, with 8 bases aligning to TRBD2. V shed 4 bases, J shed 5 bases, and the junction held 10 bases outside the gene matches. Germline V gene data show CDR1 as MDHEN and CDR2 as SYDVKM. The length of the CDR3 is 15 residues. The CDR3 region is CASSSRPGGIHEQYF. The CDR3 region has the DNA TGTGCCAGCAGTTCCCGCCCGGGAGGGATCCACGAGCAGTACTTC.

The chain couples TRBV9 to TRBJ2-1, with TRBD2 as a possible D gene (5 bases). V was pared by 4 bases and J by 10 bases, with 12 bases between. The CDR3 length is 12 residues. Germline CDR1 SGDLS, CDR2 YYNGEE. The CDR3 bases are TGTGCCAGCAGCCTTCTAGCAGCGGAGCAGTTCTTC. It yields the protein CASSLLAAEQFF.

This sequence joins TRBV19 and TRBJ2-1; 14 bases align to TRBD2. CDR1 is LNHDA and CDR2 is SQIVND in the germline V gene (reference sequence). The length of the CDR3 is 15 residues. With 7 bases clipped from V and 8 bases from J, the junction kept 7 bases outside the gene matches. CDR3 nucleotide sequence: TGTGCCAGTACCCCCGGGACTAGCGGGAGCGATGAGCAGTTCTTC. Translated, it gives CASTPGTSGSDEQFF.

This clone has more than one count but fewer than ten. The J gene is TRBJ1-1, the V gene TRBV7-9; D possibly corresponds to TRBD1 (5 bases). The V gene lost 3 bases and the J gene lost 4 bases, with 12 bases spanning the gap. The length of the CDR3 is 14 residues. Germline lookup yields CDR1 SEHNR and CDR2 FQNEAQ (reference sequence). CDR3 loop: CASSLLRGVTEAFF. For the CDR3, the DNA is TGTGCCAGCAGCTTGCTGAGGGGTGTCACTGAAGCTTTCTTT.

This chain uses TRBV7-9 with TRBJ1-1; 8 bases line up with TRBD1. The CDR3 sequence is 16 residues long. The ends lost 5 bases at V and 6 bases at J; junction bases unmatched: 14. CDR1 SEHNR and CDR2 FQNEAQ come from the germline V gene (reference sequence). CDR3 residues: CASSRRVGQAPPEAFF. In DNA, the CDR3 is TGTGCCAGCAGCCGTCGCGTGGGACAGGCCCCACCTGAAGCTTTCTTT.

In regard to this clone: The junction shows a germline mismatch at one end, possibly a read error. The V call is TRBV28, the J call TRBJ1-2; perhaps TRBD1 as D (5 bases). The length of the CDR3 is 11 residues. CDR1 is MDHEN and CDR2 is SYDVKM in the germline V gene. CDR3 sequence (DNA): TGTGCCAGCAGTTTTTGGGGGTTTAGCGCCTTC. Translated: CASSFWGFSAF.

This clone was counted once. The chain recombines TRBV19 with TRBJ2-1; tentatively, D is TRBD1 or TRBD2 (5 bases each). The CDR3 has 13 residues. Germline loops: CDR1 LNHDA, CDR2 SQIVND (reference sequence). Here the CDR3 reads CATGAHSYNEQFF. The CDR3 DNA is TGTGCGACCGGGGCCCACAGCTACAATGAGCAGTTCTTC. The variable domain in full, completed from reference TRBV19 and TRBJ2-1, reads DGGITQSPKYLFRKEGQNVTLSCEQNLNHDAMYWYRQDPGQGLRLIYYSQIVNDFQKGDIAEGYSVSREKKESFPLTVTSAQKNPTAFYLCATGAHSYNEQFFGPGTRLTVL.

The V gene is TRBV2, the J gene TRBJ2-1; 12 positions match TRBD2. CDR1 and CDR2 from the germline V gene are SNHLY and FYNNEI. V shed 3 bases and J 1 base; nucleotides not matched to a gene: 1. This CDR3 has 16 amino acids. In nucleotides, the CDR3 is TGTGCCAGCAGTGATGGACTAGCGGGATCCTACAATGAGCAGTTCTTC. This translates into CASSDGLAGSYNEQFF.

Note on this clone: In the same sample, other DNA sequences code for this CDR3. The chain carries TRBV28 and TRBJ2-7; 11 nucleotides agree with TRBD1. With V trimmed by 3 bases and J by 4 bases, 2 bases remained unmatched. The CDR3 consists of 14 residues. The V gene's germline CDR1 is MDHEN and CDR2 SYDVKM. CDR3 loop: CASSFGTGGYEQYF. Written as DNA, the CDR3 is TGTGCCAGCAGTTTTGGGACAGGGGGGTACGAGCAGTACTTC.

J is TRBJ2-2 and V is TRBV6-1, with 7 nucleotides matching TRBD1. The CDR3 runs 14 residues. J was trimmed by 4 bases and V by 6 bases; bases with no gene match: 5. Germline CDR1 reads MNHNS; CDR2 reads SASEGT. The CDR3 bases are TGTGCCAGCAGCCGGGACAGATCCACCGGGGAGCTGTTTTTT. This gives the protein CASSRDRSTGELFF.

This chain joins TRBV14 and TRBJ2-1; D is unresolved. This CDR3 is built from 16 residues. V was shortened by 0 bases and J by 3 bases, with 12 bases between the two germline ends. CDR1 is SGHDN and CDR2 is FVKESK in the germline V gene. CDR3 DNA sequence: TGTGCCAGCAGCCAAGAGGGCAGGCCCTACTACAATGAGCAGTTCTTC. Translated: CASSQEGRPYYNEQFF.

J is TRBJ2-7 and V is TRBV5-6; D is perhaps TRBD2 (6 bases). Deletions cut 0 bases from V and 3 bases from J, with 13 bases between. Germline CDR1 and CDR2: SGHDT and YYEEEE. The CDR3 has 15 residues. The CDR3 DNA is TGTGCCAGCAGCTTGGCGGGAGCTAGTTTCTACGAGCAGTACTTC. Its protein is CASSLAGASFYEQYF.

The V call is TRBV2, the J call TRBJ1-1; D is unclear. Looked up from germline, CDR1 is SNHLY and CDR2 is FYNNEI. There are 15 residues in the CDR3. V was clipped by 1 base and J by 0 bases, with 9 bases between them. The chain's CDR3 is CASSEVPRMNTEAFF. The CDR3 DNA reads as TGTGCCAGCAGTGAAGTGCCCCGCATGAACACTGAAGCTTTCTTT.

The rearrangement uses TRBV5-1 and TRBJ2-6; 7 bases align to TRBD1. V was clipped by 0 bases and J by 0 bases; unmatched bases: 6. The CDR3 sequence is 18 residues long. Germline lookup yields CDR1 SGHRS and CDR2 YFSETQ. CDR3 residues: CASSLDRQGPSGANVLTF. The CDR3 DNA reads as TGCGCCAGCAGCTTGGACCGACAGGGCCCCTCTGGGGCCAACGTCCTGACTTTC.

V and J are TRBV18 and TRBJ1-1; TRBD1 matches 7 bases. Germline lookup yields CDR1 KGHSH and CDR2 LQKENI. The CDR3 contains 15 residues. The J segment lost 9 bases and the V segment lost 6 bases, leaving 16 bases of the junction unmatched. The CDR3 nucleotides are TGTGCCAGCTCCCCATCGTCCCGGACAGGTGAAAAAGCTTTCTTT. As protein: CASSPSSRTGEKAFF.

The chain carries TRBV2 and TRBJ2-1; 12 nucleotides match TRBD2. Per the germline V gene, CDR1 is SNHLY and CDR2 is FYNNEI. The CDR3 is made up of 16 amino acids. Unmatched junction bases numbered 9, after V lost 6 bases and J lost 6 bases. The CDR3 sequence is CASRSEGLAGTNEQFF. The CDR3 region has the DNA TGTGCCAGCAGAAGCGAAGGACTAGCGGGGACCAATGAGCAGTTCTTC. Full variable domain (outside the CDR3, taken from reference TRBV2 and TRBJ2-1): EPEVTQTPSHQVTQMGQEVILRCVPISNHLYFYWYRQILGQKVEFLVSFYNNEISEKSEIFDDQFSVERPDGSNFTLKIRSTKLEDSAMYFCASRSEGLAGTNEQFFGPGTRLTVL.

The chain links TRBV9 to TRBJ2-7; 8 bases fit TRBD1. This CDR3 comprises 15 residues. V was pared by 3 bases and J by 3 bases, with 8 bases of the junction left unmatched. The germline CDR1 and CDR2 sequences are SGDLS and YYNGEE. As DNA, the CDR3 is TGTGCCAGCAGCGAAGGACAGGGCTCGGTCTACGAGCAGTACTTC. It translates to CASSEGQGSVYEQYF.

The chain employs TRBV28 and TRBJ1-1; 8 positions match TRBD1. This CDR3 has 9 residues. V lost 8 bases to trimming and J lost 12 bases; unmatched junction nucleotides: 2. The germline V gene encodes CDR1 MDHEN and CDR2 SYDVKM. The CDR3 reads CASGTGTFF. CDR3 DNA sequence: TGTGCCAGCGGGACAGGTACTTTCTTT.

CDR3 bases: TGTGCCAGCATACAAGGCTATAGCAATCAGCCCCAGCATTTT. It encodes CASIQGYSNQPQHF. The chain couples TRBV6-1 to TRBJ1-5; D remains unclear. CDR3 length: 14 residues. V lost 7 bases and J 0 bases, leaving 10 bases between the germline ends. CDR1 MNHNS and CDR2 SASEGT come from the germline V gene.

The chain carries TRBV6-1 and TRBJ1-1; D ambiguous. This CDR3 is built from 11 residues. Germline loops: CDR1 MNHNS, CDR2 SASEGT. Between the trimmed V and J ends, which lost 8 bases and 1 base, there was a span of 5 bases. CDR3 sequence reads: CASPKNTEAFF. The CDR3, as DNA: TGTGCCAGCCCGAAGAACACTGAAGCTTTCTTT.

This sequence joins TRBV30 and TRBJ2-7; 9 bases line up with TRBD2. CDR1 and CDR2 from the germline V gene are GTSNPN and SVGIG (reference sequence). The CDR3 length is 12 residues. V was clipped by 4 bases and J by 6 bases; unmatched bases: 4. For the CDR3, the DNA is TGTGCCTGGACTAGCGGGAACTTCGAGCAGTACTTC. Its translation: CAWTSGNFEQYF.

The J gene is TRBJ2-5, the V gene TRBV30; possible D gene TRBD2, 6 bases. Germline assignment: CDR1 GTSNPN and CDR2 SVGIG (reference sequence). There are 13 residues in the CDR3. V lost 1 base to trimming and J lost 5 bases, with 11 bases between them. The CDR3 nucleotides read TGTGCCTGGAGTGGCGCGGCGGGGGAGACCCAGTACTTC. This codes for CAWSGAAGETQYF.

This chain uses TRBV30 with TRBJ2-5, with a possible D match to TRBD1 (6 bases). This CDR3 contains 13 residues. Trimming removed 1 base from V and 3 bases from J, with 9 bases in between. Germline CDR1 GTSNPN, CDR2 SVGIG (reference sequence). The DNA for the CDR3 is TGTGCCTGGAGTGACGAGGGGGAAGAGACCCAGTACTTC. This codes for CAWSDEGEETQYF.

Note on this clone: Other DNA sequences of this sample code for an identical CDR3. This sequence joins TRBV27 and TRBJ2-7; 9 nucleotides match TRBD2. CDR3 size: 16 residues. J gave up 4 bases and V 0 bases, and 7 bases lay outside the gene matches. CDR1 and CDR2 from the germline V gene are MNHEY and SMNVEV (reference sequence). The CDR3: CASSLSGGRARYEQYF. CDR3 DNA sequence: TGTGCCAGCAGTTTATCGGGCGGGAGGGCCCGGTACGAGCAGTACTTC.

This chain uses TRBV9 with TRBJ2-7, with 10 bases fitting TRBD2. J lost 7 bases, V lost 3 bases, and 4 bases had no gene match. The CDR3 loop spans 13 amino acids. Germline V gene data show CDR1 as SGDLS and CDR2 as YYNGEE. DNA for the CDR3: TGTGCCAGCAGCGCATCACTAGCGGGAGAGCAGTACTTC. Translating gives CASSASLAGEQYF.

The chain joins TRBV2 to TRBJ1-3; D remains unclear. Trimming pared 2 bases from V and 0 bases from J, leaving 8 bases between. The CDR3 is 15 amino acids. Germline V gene sequence: CDR1 SNHLY, CDR2 FYNNEI. The CDR3 bases are TGTGCCAGCAGTGAAATGGGCACCTCTGGAAACACCATATATTTT. It is translated as CASSEMGTSGNTIYF.